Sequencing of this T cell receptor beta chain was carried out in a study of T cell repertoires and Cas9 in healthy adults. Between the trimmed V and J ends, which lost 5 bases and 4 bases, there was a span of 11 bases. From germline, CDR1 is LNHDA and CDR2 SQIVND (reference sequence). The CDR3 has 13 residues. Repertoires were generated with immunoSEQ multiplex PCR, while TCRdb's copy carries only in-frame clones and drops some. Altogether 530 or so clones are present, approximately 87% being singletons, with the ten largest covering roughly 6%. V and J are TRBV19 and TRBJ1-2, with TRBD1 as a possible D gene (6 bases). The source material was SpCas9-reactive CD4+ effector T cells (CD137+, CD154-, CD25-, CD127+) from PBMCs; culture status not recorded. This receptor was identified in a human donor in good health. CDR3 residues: CASSPGDTYGYTF. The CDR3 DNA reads TGTGCCAGTAGTCCCGGGGACACCTATGGCTACACCTTC.